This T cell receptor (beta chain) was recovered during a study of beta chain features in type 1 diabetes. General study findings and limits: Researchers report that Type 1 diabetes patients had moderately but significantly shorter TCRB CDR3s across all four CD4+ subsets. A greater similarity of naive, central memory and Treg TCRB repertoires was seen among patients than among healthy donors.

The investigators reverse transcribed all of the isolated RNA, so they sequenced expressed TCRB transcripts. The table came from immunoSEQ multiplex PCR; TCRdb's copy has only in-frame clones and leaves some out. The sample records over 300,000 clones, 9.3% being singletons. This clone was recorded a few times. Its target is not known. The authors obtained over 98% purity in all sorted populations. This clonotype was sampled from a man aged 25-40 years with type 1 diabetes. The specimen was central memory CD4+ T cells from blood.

Here the CDR3 DNA reads TGTGCCAGCAGCGACCGGGCCGATCAGCCCCAGCATTTT. Translated: CASSDRADQPQHF. V is TRBV7-2 and J is TRBJ1-5; D not certain. Germline CDR1 SGHTA, CDR2 FQGNSA. Trimming took 5 bases from V and 5 from J, leaving 10 bases between them. CDR3 length: 13 residues.